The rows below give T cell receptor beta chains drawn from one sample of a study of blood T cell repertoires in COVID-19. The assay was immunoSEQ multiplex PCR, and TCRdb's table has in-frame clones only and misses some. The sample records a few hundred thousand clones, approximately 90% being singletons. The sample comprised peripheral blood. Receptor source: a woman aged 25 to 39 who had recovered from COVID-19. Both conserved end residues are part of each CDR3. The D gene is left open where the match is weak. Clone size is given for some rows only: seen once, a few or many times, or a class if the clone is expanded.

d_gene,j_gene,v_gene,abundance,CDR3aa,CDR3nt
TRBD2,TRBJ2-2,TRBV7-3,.,CASSPRGANTGELFF,TGTGCCAGCAGCCCACGGGGGGCGAACACCGGGGAGCTGTTTTTT
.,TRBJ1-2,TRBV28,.,CASSLGEQGRAYGYTF,TGTGCCAGCAGTTTAGGGGAACAGGGTAGGGCGTATGGCTACACCTTC
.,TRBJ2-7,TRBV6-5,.,CASSYAGEQYF,TGTGCCAGCAGTTACGCGGGAGAGCAGTACTTC
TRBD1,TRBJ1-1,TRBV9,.,CASSAPGQGSLAEAFF,TGTGCCAGCAGCGCCCCGGGACAGGGGTCTCTGGCTGAAGCTTTCTTT
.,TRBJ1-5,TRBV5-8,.,CASKHLTGEYSNQPQHF,TGTGCCAGCAAACACCTGACAGGAGAATATAGCAATCAGCCCCAGCATTTT
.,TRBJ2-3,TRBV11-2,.,CASSLVRTGTQYF,TGTGCCAGCAGCTTAGTGCGAACAGGGACGCAGTATTTT
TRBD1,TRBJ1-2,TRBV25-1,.,CASSELIGADRDGYTF,TGTGCCAGCAGTGAATTAATTGGGGCAGACAGGGACGGCTACACCTTC
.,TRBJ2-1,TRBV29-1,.,CSDVAYNEQFF,TGCAGCGATGTAGCCTACAATGAGCAGTTCTTC
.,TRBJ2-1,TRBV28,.,CASSLWAGQDHNEQFF,TGTGCCAGCAGTTTATGGGCGGGTCAAGACCACAATGAGCAGTTCTTC
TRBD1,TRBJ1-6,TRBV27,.,CASSLIRGTGVSSYNSPLHF,TGTGCCAGCAGTTTGATCCGCGGGACAGGGGTTTCCTCCTATAATTCACCCCTCCACTTT
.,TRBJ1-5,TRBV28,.,CASSFVPDQPQHF,TGTGCCAGCAGTTTTGTACCAGATCAGCCCCAGCATTTT
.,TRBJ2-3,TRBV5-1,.,CASTEGGAGDTQYF,TGCGCCAGCACCGAGGGGGGGGCCGGAGATACGCAGTATTTT
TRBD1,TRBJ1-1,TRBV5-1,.,CASRETGGDTEAFF,TGCGCCAGCAGGGAAACAGGGGGTGACACTGAAGCTTTCTTT
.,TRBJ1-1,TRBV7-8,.,CASSSTGALNTEAFF,TGTGCCAGCAGCTCCACAGGCGCGTTGAACACTGAAGCTTTCTTT
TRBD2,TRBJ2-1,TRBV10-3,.,CAISEESGGINEQFF,TGTGCCATCAGTGAGGAGAGCGGGGGCATAAATGAGCAGTTCTTC
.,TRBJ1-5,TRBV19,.,CASRQWVNQPQHF,TGTGCCTCCAGACAGTGGGTTAATCAGCCCCAGCATTTT
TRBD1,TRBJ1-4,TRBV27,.,CASTSAWQGDEKLFF,TGTGCCAGCACCTCCGCTTGGCAGGGGGACGAAAAACTGTTTTTT
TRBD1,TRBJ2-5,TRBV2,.,CASRTSGTGPKSTQYF,TGTGCCAGCAGGACTTCCGGGACAGGGCCTAAATCGACCCAGTACTTC
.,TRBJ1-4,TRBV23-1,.,CASSQSGTRTEKLFF,TGCGCCAGCAGTCAATCCGGGACAAGGACTGAAAAACTGTTTTTT
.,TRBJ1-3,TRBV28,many,CASSTGGGPGNTIYF,TGTGCCAGCAGCACTGGGGGGGGTCCTGGAAACACCATATATTTT
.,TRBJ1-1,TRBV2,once,CASSEVWGRVNTEAFF,TGTGCCAGCAGTGAGGTGTGGGGCAGGGTGAACACTGAAGCTTTCTTT
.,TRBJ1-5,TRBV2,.,CASSEFARSNQPQHF,TGTGCCAGCAGTGAGTTCGCACGGAGCAATCAGCCCCAGCATTTT
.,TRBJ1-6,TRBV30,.,CAWRYGVRDYNSPLHF,TGTGCCTGGAGATACGGTGTGAGAGACTATAATTCACCCCTCCACTTT
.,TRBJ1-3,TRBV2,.,CASTRGLYRISGNTIYF,TGTGCCAGCACCAGGGGTTTATATAGGATCTCTGGAAACACCATATATTTT
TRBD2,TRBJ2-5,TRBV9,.,CASSVGTSGAGGTQYF,TGTGCCAGCAGCGTGGGGACTAGCGGGGCCGGGGGGACCCAGTACTTC
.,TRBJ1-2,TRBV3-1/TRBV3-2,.,CASSHLSGDYGYTF,TGTGCCAGCAGCCACCTATCAGGGGACTATGGCTACACCTTC
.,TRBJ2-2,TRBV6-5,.,CASRRQVASTGELFF,TGTGCCAGCAGAAGACAGGTGGCGAGCACCGGGGAGCTGTTTTTT
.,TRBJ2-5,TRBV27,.,CASSSDRRGTQYF,TGTGCCAGCAGTTCGGACAGGCGGGGGACCCAGTACTTC
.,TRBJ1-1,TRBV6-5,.,CASSRYSSNTEAFF,TGTGCCAGCAGTCGTTACAGTTCGAACACTGAAGCTTTCTTT
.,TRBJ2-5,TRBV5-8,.,CASSVPRNQETQYF,TGTGCCAGCAGCGTACCGCGGAACCAAGAGACCCAGTACTTC
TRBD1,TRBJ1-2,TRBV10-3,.,CAISESTGANNYGYTF,TGTGCCATCAGTGAATCGACAGGGGCCAATAACTATGGCTACACCTTC
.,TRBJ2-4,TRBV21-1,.,CASSKGLNGQAKNIQYF,TGTGCCAGCAGCAAAGGATTAAATGGACAAGCCAAAAACATTCAGTACTTC
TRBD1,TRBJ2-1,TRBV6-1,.,CASSEYVTGGQLQFF,TGTGCCAGCAGTGAATACGTGACAGGGGGGCAACTGCAGTTCTTC
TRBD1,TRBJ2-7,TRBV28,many,CASSLTGWPYEQYF,TGTGCCAGCAGTTTGACAGGGTGGCCCTACGAGCAGTACTTC
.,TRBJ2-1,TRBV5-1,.,CASSRVSSNEQFF,TGCGCCAGCAGCCGAGTTAGCAGCAATGAGCAGTTCTTC
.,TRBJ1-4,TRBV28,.,CASHRVGEKLFF,TGTGCCAGCCACAGGGTTGGCGAAAAACTGTTTTTT
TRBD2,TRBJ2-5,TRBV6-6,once,CASGGTRRETQYF,TGTGCCAGCGGGGGGACTAGAAGGGAGACCCAGTACTTC
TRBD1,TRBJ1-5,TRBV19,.,CATNQYRGGQDNQPQHF,TGTGCCACCAACCAATATAGAGGAGGACAGGACAATCAGCCCCAGCATTTT
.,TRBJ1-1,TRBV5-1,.,CASSLQGAAGAFF,TGCGCCAGCAGCTTGCAGGGCGCAGCCGGGGCTTTCTTT
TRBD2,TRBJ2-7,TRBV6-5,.,CASSSGGQIYEQYF,TGTGCCAGCAGCAGCGGGGGCCAGATCTACGAGCAGTACTTC
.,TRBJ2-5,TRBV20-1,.,CSVVAKETQYF,TGCAGTGTGGTAGCGAAAGAGACCCAGTACTTC
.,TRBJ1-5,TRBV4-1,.,CASSQVGGRSNQPQHF,TGCGCCAGCAGCCAAGTCGGGGGACGAAGCAATCAGCCCCAGCATTTT
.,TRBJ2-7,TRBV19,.,CASSRGDEQYF,TGTGCCAGTAGTAGGGGGGACGAGCAGTACTTC
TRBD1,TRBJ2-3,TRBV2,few,CASSEARTGITDTQYF,TGTGCCAGCAGCGAGGCCCGGACAGGGATCACAGATACGCAGTATTTT
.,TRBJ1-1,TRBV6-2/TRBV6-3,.,CASSYGGFGEAFF,TGTGCCAGCAGTTACGGAGGGTTCGGTGAAGCTTTCTTT
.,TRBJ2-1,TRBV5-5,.,CASRDSPYNEQFF,TGTGCCAGCCGGGACTCCCCCTACAATGAGCAGTTCTTC